The 13 T cell receptor beta chains listed next were all sequenced from one sample in a study of shared clonotypes between healthy human individuals. Some clones are missing from TCRdb's copy, which holds only in-frame ones; the method was immunoSEQ multiplex PCR. Of under 2.5 million clones in the sample, 85% to 95% are singletons; the top ten hold around 0.35%. The sample taken for sequencing was naive CD4+ T cells from PBMCs. Sample subset: CD45RA+ positively selected. The origin of the receptors is a young man in good health. Some clones in this sample may be carry-over from other donors' samples.

This clone was seen once. The J gene is TRBJ2-7, the V gene TRBV29-1; 7 bases align to TRBD1. CDR1 is SQVTM, CDR2 ANQGSEA, per germline. This CDR3 region has 14 residues. Unmatched junction bases numbered 10, after V lost 4 bases and J lost 4 bases. CDR3 sequence reads: CSVVQGGVVYEQYF. The DNA for the CDR3 is TGCAGCGTTGTTCAAGGGGGCGTCGTGTACGAGCAGTACTTC.

The gene calls are TRBV6-1 and TRBJ2-1, with D possibly matching TRBD1 (6 bases). The germline V and J ends were trimmed by 6 bases and 8 bases, with 14 bases remaining between them. The CDR3 contains 13 residues. Germline assignment: CDR1 MNHNS and CDR2 SASEGT. CDR3 protein: CASRFTGIHEQFF. The CDR3 DNA reads as TGTGCCAGCAGGTTCACAGGGATCCATGAGCAGTTCTTC.

CDR3 loop: CASSSLASDTQYF. CDR3 nucleotide sequence: TGTGCCAGCAGTTCATTGGCATCAGATACGCAGTATTTT. J is TRBJ2-3 and V is TRBV6-6; D is uncertain. The CDR3 is made up of 13 amino acids. V was trimmed by 4 bases and J by 4 bases, leaving 9 bases between them. Germline loops: CDR1 MNHNY, CDR2 SVGAGI (reference sequence).

The chain carries TRBV28 and TRBJ1-5, with D uncertain. Germline CDR1 is MDHEN and CDR2 is SYDVKM. V was cut by 8 bases and J by 0 bases, with 14 bases left in between. This CDR3 has 15 amino acids. The DNA of the CDR3 is TGTGCCAGCGCCCGTTACAAAGGTAGCAATCAGCCCCAGCATTTT. Protein: CASARYKGSNQPQHF.

The chain carries TRBV4-1 and TRBJ2-7, with 10 bases matching TRBD2. V lost 4 bases and J lost 3; bases outside the gene matches: 9. This CDR3 spans 16 amino acids. Germline V gives CDR1 MGHRA, CDR2 YSYEKL. The DNA of the CDR3 is TGCGCCAGCAGCCCGGGGATGGCTAGCGGGAGCTACGAGCAGTACTTC. Translated: CASSPGMASGSYEQYF.

In regard to this clone: This specimen includes other DNA sequences encoding the same CDR3. V is TRBV6-1 and J is TRBJ2-3, with no clear D. V lost 3 bases, J lost 2 bases, and 12 bases lay in between. Germline V gene sequence: CDR1 MNHNS, CDR2 SASEGT. CDR3 size: 15 residues. CDR3 in DNA: TGTGCCAGCAGTGAGCGGCACCGACTCACAGATACGCAGTATTTT. It specifies CASSERHRLTDTQYF.

V gene TRBV7-2 combines with J gene TRBJ2-3, with D possibly matching TRBD1 (6 bases). The V gene lost 3 bases and the J gene lost 4 bases, with 11 bases spanning the gap. The CDR3 length is 14 residues. Germline V lookup: CDR1 SGHTA, CDR2 FQGNSA. The CDR3 is CASSFIQGADTQYF. CDR3 in DNA: TGTGCCAGCAGCTTTATACAGGGAGCAGATACGCAGTATTTT.

V gene TRBV7-9 combines with J gene TRBJ2-7; D may be TRBD1 (5 bases). The germline V gene has CDR1 SEHNR and CDR2 FQNEAQ (reference sequence). Trimming cost V 2 bases and J 7 bases, with 12 bases left between them. CDR3 size: 13 residues. CDR3 DNA sequence: TGTGCCAGCAGCTTACTAGGGCAGGGAGAGCAGTACTTC. This translates into CASSLLGQGEQYF.

The gene calls are TRBV5-5 and TRBJ2-7; TRBD2 matches at 7 bases. Trimming took 3 bases from V and 0 from J; bases not matched to a gene: 12. The length of the CDR3 is 17 residues. The V gene's germline CDR1 is SGHKS and CDR2 YYEKEE (reference sequence). The CDR3 bases are TGTGCCAGCAGCTCCACCCTAGCGGCGGGGAACTCCTACGAGCAGTACTTC. It is translated as CASSSTLAAGNSYEQYF.

The rearrangement links TRBV28 to TRBJ1-4; D remains unclear. The CDR3 contains 12 residues. V was trimmed by 5 bases and J by 8 bases, leaving 9 bases between them. Germline loops: CDR1 MDHEN, CDR2 SYDVKM. CDR3 nucleotides: TGTGCCAGCAGTCTACCTCTGGAAAAACTGTTTTTT. The encoded protein is CASSLPLEKLFF. The full variable domain, in which reference TRBV28 and TRBJ1-4 provide the parts outside the CDR3, is DVKVTQSSRYLVKRTGEKVFLECVQDMDHENMFWYRQDPGLGLRLIYFSYDVKMKEKGDIPEGYSVSREKKERFSLILESASTNQTSMYLCASSLPLEKLFFGSGTQLSVL.

In DNA form, the CDR3 reads TGTGCCATCAGTGAGTTGACAGCCCCACTGATATATGGCTACACCTTC. Its translation is CAISELTAPLIYGYTF. The chain joins TRBV10-3 to TRBJ1-2, with D perhaps matching TRBD1 (5 bases). CDR1 and CDR2 (germline): ENHRY, SYGVKD. Deletions cut 1 base from V and 5 bases from J, with 17 bases between. The CDR3 runs to 16 residues.

V gene TRBV5-8 combines with J gene TRBJ1-5; 9 bases match TRBD1. Germline lookup yields CDR1 SGHTS and CDR2 YDEGEE. CDR3 length: 15 amino acids. With 2 bases clipped from V and 5 bases from J, the junction kept 5 bases outside the gene matches. The CDR3 coding sequence is TGTGCCAGCAGCTTACTCGGGACAGGGTATCAGCCCCAGCATTTT. It codes for CASSLLGTGYQPQHF.

This clone was seen just once. Other DNA sequences in this sample translate to the same CDR3. This sequence joins TRBV29-1 and TRBJ1-5; the match to TRBD1 covers 8 bases. CDR1 is SQVTM and CDR2 is ANQGSEA in the germline V gene. The CDR3 spans 13 residues. With V trimmed by 6 bases and J by 4 bases, 5 bases remained unmatched. The DNA of the CDR3 is TGCAGCGTGGTAACAGGGGGAAATCAGCCCCAGCATTTT. Protein product: CSVVTGGNQPQHF.